This T cell receptor beta chain was profiled in a study of cytomegalovirus exposure and HLA in healthy donors. Study-level findings and limits: By a later analysis, the bulk of CMV-associated TCR beta chains appeared HLA-restricted.

This clone was picked up a small number of times. Its specificity is unknown. With 60 Vbeta and 13 Jbeta primers, the PCR was carried out. Data came from immunoSEQ multiplex PCR; TCRdb stores just in-frame clones and leaves some out. In the table there are about 95,000 clones, roughly four fifths of which are singletons. The ends were cut back, 5 bases at V and 3 bases at J, with 5 bases in the middle. The CDR3 loop spans 12 amino acids. Germline V gene sequence: CDR1 MDHEN, CDR2 SYDVKM. This clonotype originated in a man aged 25 to 40 in good health and CMV-seropositive. The source material was PBMCs. The chain is built from TRBV28 and TRBJ1-5; D ambiguous. The CDR3 region is CASSPVNQPQHF. CDR3 sequence (DNA): TGTGCCAGCAGTCCAGTCAATCAGCCCCAGCATTTT.